The 31 T cell receptor beta chains listed next were all sequenced from one sample in a study of blood T cell repertoires in COVID-19. Only in-frame clones appear in the TCRdb table, and some are missing; sequencing was by immunoSEQ multiplex PCR. This table has nearly 300,000 clones, around 85% appearing once. Sample: peripheral blood. All receptors come from a human donor with COVID-19, enrolled during active disease. The donor label of this sample is uncertain.

This clone was observed a single time. The J gene is TRBJ1-1, the V gene TRBV28, with D perhaps TRBD1 (5 bases). The CDR3 sequence is 15 residues long. The germline V gene encodes CDR1 MDHEN and CDR2 SYDVKM. V was pared by 6 bases and J by 5 bases, with 19 bases between. CDR3 nucleotides: TGTGCCAGCAGCGGGGGATATGGCGGAGGGACTGAAGCTTTCTTT. Protein product: CASSGGYGGGTEAFF.

This clone was detected only a few times. The genes are TRBV19 and TRBJ1-2; no clear D gene. There are 13 residues in the CDR3. Looked up from germline, CDR1 is LNHDA and CDR2 is SQIVND (reference sequence). The ends were cut back, 6 bases at V and 3 bases at J, with 11 bases in the middle. This CDR3 is CASRSDTYYGYTF. Written as DNA, the CDR3 is TGTGCCAGTAGGTCCGACACTTACTATGGCTACACCTTC.

The chain recombines TRBV29-1 with TRBJ2-1; 9 bases are a match to TRBD2. With V trimmed by 6 bases and J by 7 bases, 7 bases remained unmatched. Germline lookup yields CDR1 SQVTM and CDR2 ANQGSEA. The CDR3 covers 13 residues. The CDR3, as DNA: TGCAGCGTCGGGACTAGCATTGCGAATGAGCAGTTCTTC. Encoded protein: CSVGTSIANEQFF.

The J gene is TRBJ2-2, the V gene TRBV4-1; TRBD2 agrees at 8 bases. V was clipped by 1 base and J by 4 bases; unmatched bases: 14. This CDR3 has 19 residues. Per germline, CDR1 MGHRA and CDR2 YSYEKL. The CDR3 region has the DNA TGCGCCAGCAGCCAAGGGGGAGCGGGAGCTAGAGTTAGCACCGGGGAGCTGTTTTTT. Translating it yields CASSQGGAGARVSTGELFF.

The chain is built from TRBV27 and TRBJ2-7; perhaps TRBD1 as D (6 bases). V was clipped by 5 bases and J by 0 bases, with 11 bases between them. Germline CDR1 and CDR2: MNHEY and SMNVEV (reference sequence). CDR3 size: 14 residues. CDR3 in amino acids: CASSRRDNSYEQYF. The CDR3 nucleotides read TGTGCCAGCAGTCGCCGGGACAACTCCTACGAGCAGTACTTC.

The chain is built from TRBV29-1 and TRBJ1-5, with 7 nucleotides matching TRBD1. The trim removed 7 bases at V and 6 bases at J, leaving 3 bases unmatched. Germline loops: CDR1 SQVTM, CDR2 ANQGSEA. This CDR3 is built from 11 residues. The CDR3 region is CSAGDSQPQHF. The CDR3 nucleotides are TGCAGCGCCGGGGACAGTCAGCCCCAGCATTTT.

This clone was seen just once. This specimen includes other DNA sequences encoding the same CDR3. This sequence joins TRBV11-2 and TRBJ2-5; the match to TRBD2 covers 8 bases. V lost 3 bases to trimming and J lost 4 bases; unmatched junction nucleotides: 4. There are 14 residues in the CDR3. From germline, CDR1 is SGHAT and CDR2 FQNNGV. CDR3 sequence: CASSLALAGETQYF. In DNA form, the CDR3 reads TGTGCCAGCAGCTTGGCCCTAGCGGGAGAGACCCAGTACTTC.

This clone was detected only once. The chain recombines TRBV27 with TRBJ1-5; D remains unclear. Germline V gene sequence: CDR1 MNHEY, CDR2 SMNVEV (reference sequence). V was shortened by 3 bases and J by 5 bases, with 5 bases between the two germline ends. The length of the CDR3 is 12 residues. The CDR3 DNA reads TGTGCCAGCAGTTTCCGGGATCAGCCCCAGCATTTT. It yields the protein CASSFRDQPQHF.

The gene calls are TRBV28 and TRBJ1-2; 7 bases agree with TRBD1. Trimming cost V 4 bases and J 8 bases; bases outside gene matches: 4. Germline V gene sequence: CDR1 MDHEN, CDR2 SYDVKM. The CDR3 runs 12 residues. This CDR3 reads CASSSDRVGYTF. CDR3 sequence (DNA): TGTGCCAGCAGTTCAGACAGGGTAGGCTACACCTTC.

V gene TRBV5-6 combines with J gene TRBJ1-1; the D gene is possibly TRBD1 (5 bases). The germline gives CDR1 SGHDT, CDR2 YYEEEE. Trimming cost V 0 bases and J 5 bases, with 20 bases left between them. The CDR3 covers 17 residues. Here the CDR3 DNA reads TGTGCCAGCAGCTTGGCCGGGCAGGGAGGAATGTGGACTGAAGCTTTCTTT. Its protein is CASSLAGQGGMWTEAFF.

This clone was observed once. The genes are TRBV5-1 and TRBJ2-5; 9 bases are a match to TRBD2. J lost 5 bases, V lost 7 bases, and 12 bases had no gene match. The CDR3 runs 15 residues. The germline gives CDR1 SGHRS, CDR2 YFSETQ. CDR3 protein: CASASGRLLGETQYF. CDR3 nucleotides: TGCGCCAGCGCGAGCGGGAGGCTTTTAGGGGAGACCCAGTACTTC.

The genes are TRBV7-2 and TRBJ2-1; TRBD1 matches 7 bases. Germline CDR1 and CDR2: SGHTA and FQGNSA. CDR3 size: 15 residues. V lost 4 bases, J lost 3 bases, and 6 bases stayed unmatched. CDR3: CASSWETGDYNEQFF. DNA for the CDR3: TGTGCCAGCAGCTGGGAAACAGGGGACTACAATGAGCAGTTCTTC.

The rearrangement uses TRBV5-1 and TRBJ2-1; 10 bases agree with TRBD1. This CDR3 has 17 amino acids. The ends lost 1 base at V and 10 bases at J; junction bases unmatched: 14. Germline lookup yields CDR1 SGHRS and CDR2 YFSETQ. In DNA, the CDR3 is TGCGCCAGCAGCTTGAGTGTAGGGACAGGGGAGGTGGGAGAGCAGTTCTTC. Translation: CASSLSVGTGEVGEQFF.

The chain employs TRBV2 and TRBJ2-7; no clear D. Per the germline V gene, CDR1 is SNHLY and CDR2 is FYNNEI. This CDR3 comprises 13 residues. Trimming stripped 2 bases from V and 3 bases from J, with 8 bases between. CDR3: CASSEMSVYEQYF. The CDR3 DNA reads as TGTGCCAGCAGTGAAATGTCTGTCTACGAGCAGTACTTC.

This chain uses TRBV9 with TRBJ2-3, with 12 bases matching TRBD2. Germline CDR1 reads SGDLS; CDR2 reads YYNGEE. Trimming cost V 0 bases and J 11 bases; bases outside gene matches: 7. This CDR3 is built from 15 residues. The CDR3 nucleotides read TGTGCCAGCAGCGTAGGGGCTAGCGGGAGGGAAAGGCAGTATTTT. It yields the protein CASSVGASGRERQYF.

V is TRBV19 and J is TRBJ2-7; 10 bases fit TRBD2. The CDR3 extends over 14 amino acids. J lost 5 bases, V lost 4 bases, and 5 bases had no gene match. Looked up from germline, CDR1 is LNHDA and CDR2 is SQIVND (reference sequence). The DNA for the CDR3 is TGTGCCAGTAGTAGGACGGGACTAGCGAACGAGCAGTACTTC. Encoded protein: CASSRTGLANEQYF.

V gene TRBV6-5 combines with J gene TRBJ2-1; possible D gene TRBD2, 6 bases. Germline V gives CDR1 MNHEY, CDR2 SVGAGI. The ends were cut back, 7 bases at V and 0 bases at J, with 13 bases in the middle. This CDR3 is built from 15 residues. The CDR3, as DNA: TGTGCCAGCAAGGATGGAGGGAGCTCCTACAATGAGCAGTTCTTC. Translating it yields CASKDGGSSYNEQFF.

The chain joins TRBV19 to TRBJ2-5; D might be TRBD1 (7 bases). CDR3 length: 15 residues. The germline gives CDR1 LNHDA, CDR2 SQIVND (reference sequence). The V gene lost 4 bases and the J gene lost 3 bases, with 15 bases spanning the gap. The CDR3 loop reads CASSTYGGGEETQYF. CDR3 nucleotides: TGTGCCAGTAGTACCTATGGAGGGGGCGAAGAGACCCAGTACTTC.

The V call is TRBV7-8, the J call TRBJ2-2; D may be TRBD1 (6 bases). Trimming took off 5 bases at V and 4 bases at J, with 11 bases between the two ends. This CDR3 has 14 amino acids. Germline loops: CDR1 SGHVS, CDR2 FQNEAQ. The CDR3 DNA reads as TGTGCCAGCAGCCGGACAGTCACCACCGGGGAGCTGTTTTTT. Translating it yields CASSRTVTTGELFF. Using reference TRBV7-8 and TRBJ2-2 for the parts outside the CDR3, the full variable domain is GAGVSQSPRYKVAKRGQDVALRCDPISGHVSLFWYQQALGQGPEFLTYFQNEAQLDKSGLPSDRFFAERPEGSVSTLKIQRTQQEDSAVYLCASSRTVTTGELFFGEGSRLTVL.

The chain has TRBV28 and TRBJ1-5; TRBD1 might be the D (5 bases). This CDR3 comprises 16 residues. The germline gives CDR1 MDHEN, CDR2 SYDVKM. The V end was cut by 1 base, the J end by 3 bases, with 13 bases between. CDR3 DNA sequence: TGTGCCAGCAGTTTATATGGTCAGGGCAACAATCAGCCCCAGCATTTT. Translating gives CASSLYGQGNNQPQHF.

The chain has TRBV29-1 and TRBJ1-1, with 7 bases lining up with TRBD1. CDR3 size: 11 residues. The ends lost 4 bases at V and 7 bases at J; junction bases unmatched: 3. Germline CDR1 SQVTM, CDR2 ANQGSEA. The CDR3 DNA reads TGCAGCGTTGTAACAGGGGTTGAAGCTTTCTTT. Its protein product is CSVVTGVEAFF.

The chain has TRBV28 and TRBJ1-2; D possibly corresponds to TRBD1 (6 bases). V shed 3 bases and J shed 3 bases, with 11 bases lying between them. This CDR3 spans 14 amino acids. In germline, CDR1 is MDHEN, CDR2 SYDVKM. The CDR3 loop is CASSLSNRDYGYTF. CDR3 coding DNA: TGTGCCAGCAGTTTGAGTAACAGGGACTATGGCTACACCTTC.

This chain links TRBV6-4 with TRBJ2-1, with 16 bases that match TRBD2. Germline trimming cut 4 bases from V and 9 bases from J; bases unmatched to any gene: 12. The CDR3 is 18 amino acids. CDR1 and CDR2 from the germline V gene are MRHNA and SNTAGT. CDR3 sequence: CASSASGTSGRVGGEQFF. The CDR3 coding sequence is TGTGCCAGCAGTGCTTCCGGGACTAGCGGGAGGGTCGGGGGTGAGCAGTTCTTC.

This clone is a singleton in its sample. The genes are TRBV7-6 and TRBJ2-4; 11 bases fit TRBD2. V was clipped by 4 bases and J by 5 bases; unmatched bases: 13. The CDR3 spans 18 residues. Germline CDR1 SGHVS, CDR2 FNYEAQ. CDR3 bases: TGTGCCAGCAGCTGGGCACTAGCGGGAGCGGGGAGCGAAAACATTCAGTACTTC. Protein product: CASSWALAGAGSENIQYF.

The V gene is TRBV6-5, the J gene TRBJ1-1; 8 positions match TRBD1. This CDR3 region has 15 residues. V was clipped by 5 bases and J by 5 bases; unmatched bases: 10. Per the germline V gene, CDR1 is MNHEY and CDR2 is SVGAGI. DNA of the CDR3: TGTGCCAGCAGTCGACCGGGACAGGCATATACTGAAGCTTTCTTT. It specifies CASSRPGQAYTEAFF.

The count of this clone is one. The gene calls are TRBV2 and TRBJ1-1; 9 bases are shared with TRBD1. V dropped 7 bases and J dropped 6; count of bases not matched to a gene: 6. There are 13 residues in the CDR3. CDR1 and CDR2 from the germline V gene are SNHLY and FYNNEI. The CDR3 bases are TGTGCCAGCAAGGACAGGGGATCGCCTGAAGCTTTCTTT. Protein: CASKDRGSPEAFF.

The rearrangement joins TRBV7-3 to TRBJ2-1; tentatively, D is TRBD2 (5 bases). Germline V lookup: CDR1 SGHTA, CDR2 FQGTGA. Trimming shortened V by 5 bases and J by 7 bases, and 27 bases separated the two germline ends. This CDR3 region has 18 residues. CDR3 nucleotides: TGTGCCAGCAGCCCAAAAAGGAGGTTCGAGGCCTCGGAAAATGAGCAGTTCTTC. Protein product: CASSPKRRFEASENEQFF.

This clone was detected once. V and J are TRBV20-1 and TRBJ1-3; D possibly corresponds to TRBD1 (6 bases). This CDR3 spans 15 amino acids. The germline V and J ends were trimmed by 5 bases and 0 bases, with 14 bases remaining between them. Looked up from germline, CDR1 is DFQATT and CDR2 is SNEGSKA (reference sequence). The CDR3 DNA sequence: TGCAGTGCTGGTGCCGACAGGCACTCTGGAAACACCATATATTTT. Protein product: CSAGADRHSGNTIYF.

This chain links TRBV10-3 with TRBJ2-7; 8 bases are shared with TRBD2. This CDR3 contains 12 residues. The V gene end was trimmed by 7 bases and the J gene end by 6 bases; junction bases not matched to a gene: 5. Germline lookup yields CDR1 ENHRY and CDR2 SYGVKD. This CDR3 reads CAINTLAGEQYF. The DNA of the CDR3 is TGTGCCATCAATACTCTAGCGGGCGAGCAGTACTTC.

The chain has TRBV27 and TRBJ2-1; 13 bases match TRBD2. V gave up 5 bases and J gave up 6 bases; unmatched junction bases: 10. The CDR3 runs to 17 residues. Per germline, CDR1 MNHEY and CDR2 SMNVEV (reference sequence). CDR3 nucleotides: TGTGCCAGCAGTCCCACTACTCGACTAGCGGGAGGCAATGAGCAGTTCTTC. Its protein is CASSPTTRLAGGNEQFF.

The chain recombines TRBV6-6 with TRBJ1-1; TRBD1 matches at 9 bases. CDR1 and CDR2 (germline): MNHNY, SVGAGI (reference sequence). The junction had 7 bases not matched to a gene; V was cut back by 7 bases and J by 4 bases. This CDR3 region has 14 residues. CDR3: CASTPTGGFTEAFF. The DNA of the CDR3 is TGTGCCAGCACCCCGACAGGGGGGTTCACTGAAGCTTTCTTT.